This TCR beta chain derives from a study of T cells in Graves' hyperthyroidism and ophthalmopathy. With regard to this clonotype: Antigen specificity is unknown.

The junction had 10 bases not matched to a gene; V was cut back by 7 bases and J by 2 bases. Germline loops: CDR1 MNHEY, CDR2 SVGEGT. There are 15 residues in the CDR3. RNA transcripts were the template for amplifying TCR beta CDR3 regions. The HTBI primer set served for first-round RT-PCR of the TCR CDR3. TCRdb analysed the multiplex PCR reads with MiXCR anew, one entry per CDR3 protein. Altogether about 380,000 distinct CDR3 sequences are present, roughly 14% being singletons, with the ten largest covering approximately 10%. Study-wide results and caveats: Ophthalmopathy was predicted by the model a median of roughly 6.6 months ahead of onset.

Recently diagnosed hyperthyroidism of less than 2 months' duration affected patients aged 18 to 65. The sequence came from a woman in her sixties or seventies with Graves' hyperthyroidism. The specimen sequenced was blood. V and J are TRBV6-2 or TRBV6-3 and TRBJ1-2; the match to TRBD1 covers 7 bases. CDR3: CASMAGGIGNYGYTF. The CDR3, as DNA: TGTGCCAGCATGGCAGGGGGGATCGGGAACTATGGCTACACCTTC.